Ten or more counts support the clone carrying this TCR beta chain. Sequenced patients had shown CD8+CD57+ cell expansion by flow cytometry. Genomic DNA served as template for TCR beta VDJ and CDR3 profiling. TCRdb passed the reads through MiXCR, listing each CDR3 protein once. Among 250,000 or so distinct CDR3 sequences listed, 40% to 50% were seen once. The data were taken from a study of CD8+CD57+ T cells in acquired aplastic anemia. This CDR3 spans 13 amino acids. Per the germline V gene, CDR1 is KGHDR and CDR2 is SFDVKD. V shed 5 bases and J shed 1 base, with 7 bases lying between them. V and J are TRBV24-1 and TRBJ1-1, with D unclear. Sample: sorted CD4+, CD8+, or CD8+CD57+ T cells (not recorded which) from PBMCs. The clonotype originates from a human donor with aplastic anemia. The CDR3 loop is CATSGVENTEAFF. CDR3 nucleotides: TGTGCCACCAGTGGGGTGGAGAACACTGAAGCTTTCTTT.